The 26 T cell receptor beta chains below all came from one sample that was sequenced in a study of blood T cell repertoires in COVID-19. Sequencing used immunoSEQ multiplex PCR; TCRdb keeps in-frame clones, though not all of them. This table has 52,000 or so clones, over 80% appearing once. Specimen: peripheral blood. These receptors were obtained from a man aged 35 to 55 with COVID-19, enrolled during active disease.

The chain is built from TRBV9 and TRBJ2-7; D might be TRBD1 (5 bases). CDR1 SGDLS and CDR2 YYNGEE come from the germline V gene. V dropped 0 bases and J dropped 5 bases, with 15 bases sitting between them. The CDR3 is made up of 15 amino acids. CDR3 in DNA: TGTGCCAGCAGCGTAGGGGCAGGGTTTCCCCACGAGCAGTACTTC. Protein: CASSVGAGFPHEQYF.

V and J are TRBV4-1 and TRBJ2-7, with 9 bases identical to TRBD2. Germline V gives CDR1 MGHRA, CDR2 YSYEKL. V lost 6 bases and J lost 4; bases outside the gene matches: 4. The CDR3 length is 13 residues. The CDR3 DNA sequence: TGCGCCAGCAGTGCGGGGGGGCAATACGAGCAGTACTTC. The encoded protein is CASSAGGQYEQYF.

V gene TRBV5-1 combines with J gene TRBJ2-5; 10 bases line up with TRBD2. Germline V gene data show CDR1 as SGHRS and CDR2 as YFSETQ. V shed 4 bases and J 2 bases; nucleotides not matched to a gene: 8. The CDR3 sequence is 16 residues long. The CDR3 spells CASSRTSGIGQETQYF. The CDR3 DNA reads TGCGCCAGCAGCCGTACTAGCGGGATAGGTCAAGAGACCCAGTACTTC.

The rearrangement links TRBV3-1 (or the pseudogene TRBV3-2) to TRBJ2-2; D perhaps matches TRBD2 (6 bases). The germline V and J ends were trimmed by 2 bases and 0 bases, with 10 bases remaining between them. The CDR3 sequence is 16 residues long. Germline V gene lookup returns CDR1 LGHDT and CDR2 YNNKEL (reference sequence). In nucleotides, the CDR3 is TGTGCCAGCAGCCAACGGCCTAGCGCGAACACCGGGGAGCTGTTTTTT. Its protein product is CASSQRPSANTGELFF.

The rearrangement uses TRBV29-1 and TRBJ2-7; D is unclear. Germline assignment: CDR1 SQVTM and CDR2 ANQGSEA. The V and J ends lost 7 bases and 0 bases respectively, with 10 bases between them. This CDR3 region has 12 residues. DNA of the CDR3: TGCAGCGGCGGATTAAGCTCCTACGAGCAGTACTTC. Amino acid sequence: CSGGLSSYEQYF.

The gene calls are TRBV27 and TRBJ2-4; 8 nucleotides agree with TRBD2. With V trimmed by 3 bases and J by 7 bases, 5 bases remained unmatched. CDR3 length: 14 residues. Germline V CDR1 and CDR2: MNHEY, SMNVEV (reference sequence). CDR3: CASSFGGGTNIQYF. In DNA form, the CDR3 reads TGTGCCAGCAGTTTCGGCGGGGGGACTAACATTCAGTACTTC.

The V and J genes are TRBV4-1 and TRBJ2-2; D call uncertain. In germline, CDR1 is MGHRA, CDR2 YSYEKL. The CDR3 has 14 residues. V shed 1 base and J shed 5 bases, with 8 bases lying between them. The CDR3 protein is CASSQGWRTGELFF. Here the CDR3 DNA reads TGCGCCAGCAGCCAAGGGTGGCGGACCGGGGAGCTGTTTTTT.

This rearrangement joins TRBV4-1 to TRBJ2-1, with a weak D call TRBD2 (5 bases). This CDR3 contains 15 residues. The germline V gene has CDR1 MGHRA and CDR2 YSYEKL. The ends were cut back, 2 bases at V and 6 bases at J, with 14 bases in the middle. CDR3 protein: CASSQRLSGSNEQFF. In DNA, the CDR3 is TGCGCCAGCAGCCAACGCCTATCGGGAAGCAATGAGCAGTTCTTC.

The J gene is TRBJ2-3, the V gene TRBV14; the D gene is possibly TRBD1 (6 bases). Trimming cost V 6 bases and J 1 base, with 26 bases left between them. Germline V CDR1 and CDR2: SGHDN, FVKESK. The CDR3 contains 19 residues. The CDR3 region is CASSLKRRQLGGGTDTQYF. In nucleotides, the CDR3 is TGTGCCAGCAGTCTCAAACGAAGACAATTAGGGGGAGGCACAGATACGCAGTATTTT.

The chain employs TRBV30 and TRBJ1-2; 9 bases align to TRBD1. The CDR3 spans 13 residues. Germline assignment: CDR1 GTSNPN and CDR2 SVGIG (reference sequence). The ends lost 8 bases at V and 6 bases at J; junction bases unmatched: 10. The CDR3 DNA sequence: TGTGCCGGAACAAAGGACAGGGGAGATGGCTACACCTTC. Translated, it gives CAGTKDRGDGYTF.

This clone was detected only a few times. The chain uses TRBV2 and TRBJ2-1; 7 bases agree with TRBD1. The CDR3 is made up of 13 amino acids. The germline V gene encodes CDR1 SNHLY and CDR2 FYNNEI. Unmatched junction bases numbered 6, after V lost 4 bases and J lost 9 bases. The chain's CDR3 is CASSGQGYGEQFF. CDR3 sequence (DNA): TGTGCCAGCAGTGGACAGGGCTACGGTGAGCAGTTCTTC.

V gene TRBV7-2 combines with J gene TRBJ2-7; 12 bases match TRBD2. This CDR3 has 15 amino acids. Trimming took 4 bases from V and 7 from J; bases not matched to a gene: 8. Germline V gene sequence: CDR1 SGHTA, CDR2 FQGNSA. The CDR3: CASSSPLAGGYEQYF. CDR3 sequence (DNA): TGTGCCAGCAGCTCCCCACTAGCGGGGGGATATGAGCAGTACTTC.

The CDR3 bases are TGTGCCAGCTCACCCGACCGAAGGGGACTCTACGAGCAGTACTTC. This encodes CASSPDRRGLYEQYF. J is TRBJ2-7 and V is TRBV18; possible D gene TRBD2, 6 bases. Germline CDR1 reads KGHSH; CDR2 reads LQKENI. The germline V and J ends were trimmed by 3 bases and 3 bases, with 15 bases remaining between them. CDR3 size: 15 residues.

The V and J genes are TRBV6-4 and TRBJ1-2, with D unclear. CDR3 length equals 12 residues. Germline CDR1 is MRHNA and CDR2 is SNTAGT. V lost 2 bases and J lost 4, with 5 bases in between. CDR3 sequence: CASSDGGYGYTF. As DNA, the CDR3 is TGTGCCAGCAGTGACGGCGGCTATGGCTACACCTTC.

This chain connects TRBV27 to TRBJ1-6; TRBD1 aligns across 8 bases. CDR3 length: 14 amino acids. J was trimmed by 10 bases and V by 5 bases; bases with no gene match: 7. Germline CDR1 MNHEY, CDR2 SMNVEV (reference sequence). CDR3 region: CASSLDRGDSPLHF. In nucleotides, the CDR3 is TGTGCCAGCAGTCTAGACAGGGGAGACTCACCCCTCCACTTT.

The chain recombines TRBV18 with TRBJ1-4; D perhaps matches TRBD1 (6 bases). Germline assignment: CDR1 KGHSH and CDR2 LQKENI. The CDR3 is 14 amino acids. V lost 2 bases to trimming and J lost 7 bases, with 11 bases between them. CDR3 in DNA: TGTGCCAGCTCACCAAGGGGGACGAGTGAAAAACTGTTTTTT. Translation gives CASSPRGTSEKLFF.

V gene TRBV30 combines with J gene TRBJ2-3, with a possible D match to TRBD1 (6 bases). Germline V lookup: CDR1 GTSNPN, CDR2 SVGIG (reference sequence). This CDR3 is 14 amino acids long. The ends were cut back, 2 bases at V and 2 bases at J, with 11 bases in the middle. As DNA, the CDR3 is TGTGCCTGGAGTTTGGGGGCTACCACAGATACGCAGTATTTT. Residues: CAWSLGATTDTQYF.

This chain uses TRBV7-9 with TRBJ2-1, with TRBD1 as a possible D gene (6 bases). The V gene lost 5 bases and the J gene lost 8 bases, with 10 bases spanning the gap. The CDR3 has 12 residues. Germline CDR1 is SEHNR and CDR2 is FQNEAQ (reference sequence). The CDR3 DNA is TGTGCCAGCAGCGCCCCAGGGGATGAGCAGTTCTTC. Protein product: CASSAPGDEQFF.

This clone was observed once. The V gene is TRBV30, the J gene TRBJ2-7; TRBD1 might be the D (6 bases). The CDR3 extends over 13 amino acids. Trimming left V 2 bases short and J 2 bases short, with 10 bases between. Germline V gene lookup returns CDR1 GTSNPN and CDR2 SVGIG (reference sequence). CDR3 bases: TGTGCCTGGAGTATAGGGGACACCTACGAGCAGTACTTC. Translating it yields CAWSIGDTYEQYF.

The CDR3 loop is CASSEGTSGYEQYF. In DNA form, the CDR3 reads TGTGCCAGCAGCGAAGGGACTAGCGGTTACGAGCAGTACTTC. V and J are TRBV9 and TRBJ2-7, with TRBD2 matching over 11 bases. The V and J ends lost 3 bases and 4 bases, in that order; junction bases with no gene match: 3. CDR1 and CDR2 (germline): SGDLS, YYNGEE. This CDR3 comprises 14 residues.

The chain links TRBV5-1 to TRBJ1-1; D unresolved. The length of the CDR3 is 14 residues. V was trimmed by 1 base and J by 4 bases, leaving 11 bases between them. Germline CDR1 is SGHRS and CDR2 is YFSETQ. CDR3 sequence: CASSLRGDGTEAFF. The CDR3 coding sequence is TGCGCCAGCAGCTTGCGTGGAGACGGCACTGAAGCTTTCTTT.

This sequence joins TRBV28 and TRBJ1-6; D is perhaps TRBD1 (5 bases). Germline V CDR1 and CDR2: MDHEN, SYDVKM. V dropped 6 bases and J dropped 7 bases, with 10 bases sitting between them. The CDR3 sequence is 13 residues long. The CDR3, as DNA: TGTGCCAGCAGCACCCGACAGAATTCACCCCTCCACTTT. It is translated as CASSTRQNSPLHF.

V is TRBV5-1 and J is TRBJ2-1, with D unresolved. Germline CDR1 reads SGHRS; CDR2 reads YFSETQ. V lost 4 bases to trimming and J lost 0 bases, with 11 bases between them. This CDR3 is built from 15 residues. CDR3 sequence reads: CASSTQKSSYNEQFF. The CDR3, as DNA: TGCGCCAGCAGCACCCAAAAGAGCTCCTACAATGAGCAGTTCTTC.

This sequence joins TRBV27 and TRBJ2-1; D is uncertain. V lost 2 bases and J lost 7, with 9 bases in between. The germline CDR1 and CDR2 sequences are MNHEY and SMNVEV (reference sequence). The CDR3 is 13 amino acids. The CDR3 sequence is CASSLGPRNEQFF. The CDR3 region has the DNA TGTGCCAGCAGTTTAGGGCCCCGTAATGAGCAGTTCTTC.

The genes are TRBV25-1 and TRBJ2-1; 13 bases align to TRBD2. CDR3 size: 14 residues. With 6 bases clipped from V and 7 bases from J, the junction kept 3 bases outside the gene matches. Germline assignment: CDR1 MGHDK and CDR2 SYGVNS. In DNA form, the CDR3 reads TGTGCCAGCAGGACTAGCGGGAGGTCGAATGAGCAGTTCTTC. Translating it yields CASRTSGRSNEQFF.

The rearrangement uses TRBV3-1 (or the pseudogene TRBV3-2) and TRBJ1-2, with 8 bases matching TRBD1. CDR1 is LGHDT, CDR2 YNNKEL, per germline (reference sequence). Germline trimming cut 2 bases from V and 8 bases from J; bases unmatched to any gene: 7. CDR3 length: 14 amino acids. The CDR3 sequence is CASSQNDRGGGYTF. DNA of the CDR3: TGTGCCAGCAGCCAAAACGACAGGGGTGGGGGCTACACCTTC.